Listed below are T cell receptor beta chains from one sample, sequenced in a study of blood T cell repertoires in COVID-19. Generated by immunoSEQ multiplex PCR, the TCRdb table keeps only in-frame clones and is missing some. This sample has about 180,000 clones, with about 88% found just once. The specimen sequenced was peripheral blood. Receptor source: a woman in her 30s with active or convalescent COVID-19. Each CDR3 is given with its conserved first and last residue. Fields, in order: J gene, V gene, clone size, D gene, CDR3 DNA, CDR3 protein. D genes are given only for firm matches. A row's size may be missing; if present it is once, few, many or a size class.

J gene: TRBJ1-2; V gene: TRBV15; clone size: -; D gene: -; CDR3 DNA: TGTGCCACCAGCACAACCGAGGGGGTCTATGGCTACACCTTC; CDR3 protein: CATSTTEGVYGYTF
J gene: TRBJ1-4; V gene: TRBV28; clone size: once; D gene: TRBD1; CDR3 DNA: TGTGCCAGCAGTTCGGGCTCCGGGACAGAACTGTTTTTT; CDR3 protein: CASSSGSGTELFF
J gene: TRBJ2-3; V gene: TRBV5-4; clone size: -; D gene: TRBD2; CDR3 DNA: TGTGCCAGCAGCTTGGTAGCGGGAGGGCCAGATACGCAGTATTTT; CDR3 protein: CASSLVAGGPDTQYF
J gene: TRBJ2-2; V gene: TRBV18; clone size: -; D gene: TRBD1; CDR3 DNA: TGTGCCAGCTCACCATTCGTCCAGGGGGCCGGGGAGCTGTTTTTT; CDR3 protein: CASSPFVQGAGELFF
J gene: TRBJ2-3; V gene: TRBV25-1; clone size: -; D gene: -; CDR3 DNA: TGTGCCAGCAGAAGGACAGATGGGGGTACAGATACGCAGTATTTT; CDR3 protein: CASRRTDGGTDTQYF
J gene: TRBJ2-2; V gene: TRBV2; clone size: -; D gene: TRBD2; CDR3 DNA: TGTGCCAGCAGGCTACTAGCGGGAGGAGGCGGGGAGCTGTTTTTT; CDR3 protein: CASRLLAGGGGELFF
J gene: TRBJ1-5; V gene: TRBV27; clone size: -; D gene: -; CDR3 DNA: TGTGCCAGCAGCAGAAGCAATCAGCCCCAGCATTTT; CDR3 protein: CASSRSNQPQHF
J gene: TRBJ2-1; V gene: TRBV3-1/TRBV3-2; clone size: few; D gene: TRBD2; CDR3 DNA: TGTGCCAGCAGCCATCGTCTAGCGGGCAATGAGCAGTTCTTC; CDR3 protein: CASSHRLAGNEQFF
J gene: TRBJ2-7; V gene: TRBV2; clone size: -; D gene: TRBD2; CDR3 DNA: TGTGCCAGCAGTGATGAGTTAGCGGGAGGAAGCGAGCAGTACTTC; CDR3 protein: CASSDELAGGSEQYF
J gene: TRBJ2-5; V gene: TRBV7-7; clone size: -; D gene: -; CDR3 DNA: TGTGCTAGCAGTCCCCCGGGAGACAGTCAAGAGACCCAGTACTTC; CDR3 protein: CASSPPGDSQETQYF
J gene: TRBJ2-5; V gene: TRBV1; clone size: -; D gene: -; CDR3 DNA: TGCACCAGCAGCCAAGATAAGACTAGCGGTCAAGAGACCCAGTACTTC; CDR3 protein: CTSSQDKTSGQETQYF
J gene: TRBJ1-2; V gene: TRBV27; clone size: -; D gene: -; CDR3 DNA: TGTGCCAGCAGTCTATCAGGTAGCGGCTACACCTTC; CDR3 protein: CASSLSGSGYTF
J gene: TRBJ2-7; V gene: TRBV28; clone size: -; D gene: -; CDR3 DNA: TGTGCCAGCAGTAAACTTCAGGTGATCAAATACGAGCAGTACTTC; CDR3 protein: CASSKLQVIKYEQYF
J gene: TRBJ2-7; V gene: TRBV5-5; clone size: -; D gene: -; CDR3 DNA: TGTGCCAGCAGCTTGTTGCCTGACAGATACTACGAGCAGTACTTC; CDR3 protein: CASSLLPDRYYEQYF
J gene: TRBJ2-5; V gene: TRBV3-1/TRBV3-2; clone size: -; D gene: -; CDR3 DNA: TGTGCCAGCAGTCACATGGAGACCCAGTACTTC; CDR3 protein: CASSHMETQYF
J gene: TRBJ2-3; V gene: TRBV5-4; clone size: -; D gene: TRBD1; CDR3 DNA: TGTGCCAGCAGCTTCCCTAGACAGGGCAGAGATACGCAGTATTTT; CDR3 protein: CASSFPRQGRDTQYF
J gene: TRBJ2-1; V gene: TRBV7-9; clone size: -; D gene: TRBD2; CDR3 DNA: TGTGCCAGCAGCCCCCGCGGGAGCTCCTACAATGAGCAGTTCTTC; CDR3 protein: CASSPRGSSYNEQFF
J gene: TRBJ1-2; V gene: TRBV30; clone size: -; D gene: -; CDR3 DNA: TGTGCCTGGAGTGTACTTAAGGACTCTTTCTATGGCTACACCTTC; CDR3 protein: CAWSVLKDSFYGYTF
J gene: TRBJ2-1; V gene: TRBV11-2; clone size: -; D gene: TRBD2; CDR3 DNA: TGTGCCAGCAGCTTTACGGCAGCGGGAGGGCCGGGGAATGAGCAGTTCTTC; CDR3 protein: CASSFTAAGGPGNEQFF
J gene: TRBJ1-5; V gene: TRBV28; clone size: -; D gene: TRBD1; CDR3 DNA: TGTGCCAGCAGTTTATACCTAATGGACAGGGACGGCAATCAGCCCCAGCATTTT; CDR3 protein: CASSLYLMDRDGNQPQHF
J gene: TRBJ1-2; V gene: TRBV27; clone size: -; D gene: TRBD1; CDR3 DNA: TGTGCCAGCAGTTCACCCCTTCAGGGGGCGCTTGGGTATGGCTACACCTTC; CDR3 protein: CASSSPLQGALGYGYTF
J gene: TRBJ2-7; V gene: TRBV6-5; clone size: -; D gene: -; CDR3 DNA: TGTGCCAGCACCTACTCCATCGGGAGCTCCTACGAGCAGTACTTC; CDR3 protein: CASTYSIGSSYEQYF
J gene: TRBJ1-2; V gene: TRBV4-1; clone size: few; D gene: -; CDR3 DNA: TGCGCCAGCAGCCAAGTATTAGAGAGAGATGGCTACACCTTC; CDR3 protein: CASSQVLERDGYTF
J gene: TRBJ1-2; V gene: TRBV19; clone size: -; D gene: -; CDR3 DNA: TGTGCCAGTATCTCGGGAGAAGCCGGGGCCGCTAACTATGGCTACACCTTC; CDR3 protein: CASISGEAGAANYGYTF
J gene: TRBJ2-1; V gene: TRBV6-5; clone size: once; D gene: TRBD1; CDR3 DNA: TGTGCCAGCGGACAGGGCGGGAATGAGCAGTTCTTC; CDR3 protein: CASGQGGNEQFF